A selection of T cell receptor beta chains follows, all from one sample in a study of T cell responses to AZD1222 COVID-19 vaccine. This table comes from immunoSEQ multiplex PCR, and its TCRdb copy is limited to in-frame clones, with some not included. Here the sample spans over 150,000 clones, about nine tenths being singletons. Sequenced material: peripheral blood, taken on day 0 of AZD1222 vaccination. The source of these receptors is an adult in good health. Each CDR3 is given with its conserved first and last residue. D genes are given only for firm matches. Clone size is stated in some rows and not others, as once, few, many or a class when expanded.

d_call,j_call,clone_size,v_call,cdr3_aa,cdr3_nt
TRBD2,TRBJ2-1,.,TRBV5-5,CASSLRLAGFQGWDEQFF,TGTGCCAGCAGCTTAAGACTAGCGGGGTTCCAAGGTTGGGATGAGCAGTTCTTC
TRBD1,TRBJ2-1,.,TRBV9,CASSVVPTGGNEQFF,TGTGCCAGCAGCGTAGTCCCGACAGGGGGGAATGAGCAGTTCTTC
.,TRBJ1-1,.,TRBV7-2,CASSPRTSWRDTEAFF,TGTGCCAGCAGCCCTCGGACCTCCTGGCGCGACACTGAAGCTTTCTTT
.,TRBJ2-5,.,TRBV11-2,CASSPVTGLKAAQYF,TGTGCCAGCAGCCCCGTCACGGGGCTAAAAGCGGCCCAGTACTTC
.,TRBJ1-6,.,TRBV27,CASRSSLYNSPLHF,TGTGCCAGCAGGTCCAGCCTTTATAATTCACCCCTCCACTTT
.,TRBJ2-3,.,TRBV12-3/TRBV12-4,CASSSPLDTQYF,TGTGCCAGCAGTTCTCCTTTGGATACGCAGTATTTT
TRBD1,TRBJ1-2,.,TRBV6-5,CASIGTGATYGYTF,TGTGCCAGCATCGGGACAGGTGCCACCTATGGCTACACCTTC
.,TRBJ1-2,.,TRBV18,CASSPGKDGYTF,TGTGCCAGCTCACCAGGAAAGGATGGCTACACCTTC
TRBD1,TRBJ2-7,.,TRBV19,CASSSTRQGPYYEQYF,TGTGCCAGTAGTTCAACGCGACAGGGGCCTTACTACGAGCAGTACTTC
.,TRBJ1-1,.,TRBV4-1,CASSQAGPLDKAFF,TGCGCCAGCAGCCAAGCTGGTCCATTGGACAAAGCTTTCTTT
.,TRBJ2-3,.,TRBV6-1,CASSEAGEAPTGTQYF,TGTGCCAGCAGTGAAGCCGGGGAGGCCCCTACCGGAACGCAGTATTTT
.,TRBJ2-1,.,TRBV10-3,CAISERLGEQFF,TGTGCCATCAGTGAGCGGTTGGGTGAGCAGTTCTTC
.,TRBJ1-5,once,TRBV28,CASTLLTGPQHF,TGTGCCAGCACCCTCCTGACAGGGCCCCAGCATTTT
TRBD1,TRBJ1-2,.,TRBV5-1,CASSFALGQGSYTF,TGCGCCAGCAGCTTTGCGCTGGGACAGGGGAGCTACACCTTC
TRBD1,TRBJ1-4,.,TRBV19,CASSTAQGLGEKLFF,TGTGCCAGTAGTACTGCACAGGGGTTGGGTGAAAAACTGTTTTTT
.,TRBJ2-7,.,TRBV28,CASTTPGGRGSYEQYF,TGTGCCAGCACCACTCCCGGGGGGCGTGGGTCCTACGAGCAGTACTTC
.,TRBJ1-3,.,TRBV4-1,CASSQDRQNSGNTIYF,TGCGCCAGCAGCCAAGATCGACAAAACTCTGGAAACACCATATATTTT
.,TRBJ2-1,.,TRBV30,CAWRDIGADYNEQFF,TGTGCCTGGAGGGACATCGGAGCGGACTACAATGAGCAGTTCTTC
TRBD1,TRBJ1-1,.,TRBV2,CASFRTGELWNTEAFF,TGTGCCAGTTTCAGGACAGGTGAATTGTGGAACACTGAAGCTTTCTTT
.,TRBJ1-1,.,TRBV18,CASSPQRANTEAFF,TGTGCCAGCTCACCTCAGAGAGCGAACACTGAAGCTTTCTTT
.,TRBJ2-2,.,TRBV21-1,CASSKRVGVLWGPGLSTGELFF,TGTGCCAGCAGCAAAAGAGTGGGAGTACTCTGGGGGCCAGGATTATCCACCGGGGAGCTGTTTTTT
TRBD1,TRBJ2-7,.,TRBV7-9,CASSPADRAYEQYF,TGTGCCAGCAGCCCCGCGGACAGGGCCTACGAGCAGTACTTC
.,TRBJ1-2,.,TRBV19,CASSTGPYGYTF,TGTGCCAGTAGTACCGGACCGTATGGCTACACCTTC